Given below is one TCR beta chain in context. The antigen remains unidentified. This entry belongs to a study of T cell responses to AZD1222 COVID-19 vaccine. Trimming took 1 base from V and 6 from J, leaving 12 bases between them. CDR3 length: 14 amino acids. Germline V CDR1 and CDR2: SGHDN, FVKESK. Sequencing was performed with immunoSEQ multiplex PCR; in TCRdb, only in-frame clones are kept and a portion is missing. The data hold about 150,000 clones, with roughly nine tenths observed a single time. Study-wide results and limits: Variant regions that are unmutated are reportedly the target of nearly half of spike-specific TCRs. Repertoire samples came only from after the peak T cell response. Spike-specific TCR breadth and depth both grew after two AZD1222 doses. Spike-wide vaccine-associated CD4 TCRs dominated at 160-218 and 743-854.

The material was peripheral blood, obtained 28 days after the second AZD1222 dose. This chain connects TRBV14 to TRBJ1-1; D gene ambiguous. The TCR originated in an adult who received the AZD1222 COVID-19 vaccine. The CDR3, as DNA: TGTGCCAGCAGCCAAGTGGGCCTTGGCGCTGAAGCTTTCTTT. Residues: CASSQVGLGAEAFF.